Shown below are 19 T cell receptor beta chains from a single sample sequenced in a study of blood T cell repertoires in COVID-19. Some clones are missing from TCRdb's copy, which holds only in-frame ones; the method was immunoSEQ multiplex PCR. The sample yields 290,000 or so clones, roughly 90% seen once. Sequenced sample: peripheral blood. These receptors all come from a woman in her 30s with COVID-19, enrolled during active disease.

The rearrangement links TRBV5-1 to TRBJ2-7; 9 nucleotides match TRBD2. This CDR3 region has 14 residues. V lost 4 bases and J lost 0; bases outside the gene matches: 2. Germline V gene data show CDR1 as SGHRS and CDR2 as YFSETQ. This chain's CDR3 is CASSRGLASYEQYF. CDR3 nucleotide sequence: TGCGCCAGCAGCAGGGGACTAGCCTCCTACGAGCAGTACTTC.

The DNA of the CDR3 is TGTGCCAGCAGTTTATTGGCTGAAAAACTGTTTTTT. Amino acid sequence: CASSLLAEKLFF. The V gene is TRBV28, the J gene TRBJ1-4; D is undetermined. Trimming cost V 1 base and J 7 bases, with 4 bases left between them. The CDR3 loop spans 12 amino acids. Germline CDR1 is MDHEN and CDR2 is SYDVKM.

This clone was recorded only once. This chain joins TRBV6-6 and TRBJ1-5, with unresolved D. The CDR3 has 12 amino acids. The germline V gene encodes CDR1 MNHNY and CDR2 SVGAGI (reference sequence). V dropped 0 bases and J dropped 9 bases, with 6 bases sitting between them. CDR3 in DNA: TGTGCCAGCAGTTACTCTCCATGGCCCCAGCATTTT. It translates to CASSYSPWPQHF.

The rearrangement links TRBV28 to TRBJ2-2; TRBD1 matches 9 bases. The V gene's germline CDR1 is MDHEN and CDR2 SYDVKM. With 6 bases clipped from V and 2 bases from J, the junction kept 7 bases outside the gene matches. The CDR3 loop spans 16 amino acids. The CDR3 DNA reads TGTGCCAGCAGGTTTCCGGGACAGGGAAACACCGGGGAGCTGTTTTTT. Its translation is CASRFPGQGNTGELFF.

Note on this clone: A much larger clone is a single base away; this may be a read error. The genes are TRBV30 and TRBJ1-2; the match to TRBD1 covers 10 bases. Per the germline V gene, CDR1 is GTSNPN and CDR2 is SVGIG (reference sequence). There are 17 residues in the CDR3. CDR3 in amino acids: CARSISGTGVGNYGYTF. The CDR3 bases are TGTGCCCGGAGTATTTCCGGGACAGGGGTAGGTAACTATGGCTACACCTTC. The whole variable domain, remainder taken from reference TRBV30 and TRBJ1-2, is SQTIHQWPATLVQPVGSPLSLECTVEGTSNPNLYWYRQAAGRGLQLLFYSVGIGQISSEVPQNLSASRPQDRQFILSSKKLLLSDSGFYLCARSISGTGVGNYGYTFGSGTRLTVV.

V and J are TRBV29-1 and TRBJ1-4, with TRBD1 matching over 7 bases. Germline CDR1 reads SQVTM; CDR2 reads ANQGSEA. The ends lost 7 bases at V and 6 bases at J; junction bases unmatched: 11. The CDR3 consists of 14 residues. The CDR3 here is CSAYRDSEDEKLFF. CDR3 DNA: TGCAGCGCTTACCGGGACAGCGAGGATGAAAAACTGTTTTTT.

This clone appeared a single time. The V and J genes are TRBV6-5 and TRBJ1-5, with D perhaps TRBD1 (5 bases). This CDR3 region has 13 residues. CDR1 and CDR2 (germline): MNHEY, SVGAGI. The germline V and J ends were trimmed by 6 bases and 7 bases, with 13 bases remaining between them. Written as DNA, the CDR3 is TGTGCCAGCAGGGCAGGGAAAGGACAGCCCCAGCATTTT. This translates into CASRAGKGQPQHF.

This clone is a singleton in its sample. The chain links TRBV19 to TRBJ1-4, with D possibly being TRBD1 (5 bases). Looked up from germline, CDR1 is LNHDA and CDR2 is SQIVND (reference sequence). The length of the CDR3 is 13 residues. Trimming took 1 base from V and 12 from J, leaving 12 bases between them. The CDR3 protein is CASSIVTGGELFF. The CDR3 DNA reads as TGTGCCAGTAGTATAGTAACAGGAGGGGAACTGTTTTTT.

The chain joins TRBV2 to TRBJ1-3; D unclear. V lost 2 bases, J lost 0 bases, and 8 bases lay in between. This CDR3 comprises 15 residues. Looked up from germline, CDR1 is SNHLY and CDR2 is FYNNEI. The CDR3 bases are TGTGCCAGCAGTGAAACGGGGAGCTCTGGAAACACCATATATTTT. Protein product: CASSETGSSGNTIYF.

The rearrangement uses TRBV15 and TRBJ1-5; 8 nucleotides line up with TRBD1. V gave up 0 bases and J gave up 2 bases; unmatched junction bases: 9. Per the germline V gene, CDR1 is LNHNV and CDR2 is YYDKDF (reference sequence). This CDR3 contains 18 residues. CDR3 bases: TGTGCCACCAGCAGAGATATAGGACAGGGTTTCGGCAATCAGCCCCAGCATTTT. This codes for CATSRDIGQGFGNQPQHF. Full variable domain (outside the CDR3, taken from reference TRBV15 and TRBJ1-5): DAMVIQNPRYQVTQFGKPVTLSCSQTLNHNVMYWYQQKSSQAPKLLFHYYDKDFNNEADTPDNFQSRRPNTSFCFLDIRSPGLGDTAMYLCATSRDIGQGFGNQPQHFGDGTRLSIL.

In its sample, this clone was seen a few times. V is TRBV5-4 and J is TRBJ2-7; TRBD1 agrees at 9 bases. Trimming at V came to 3 bases and at J to 2 bases, leaving 6 bases not matched to a gene. Germline loops: CDR1 SGHNT, CDR2 YYREEE (reference sequence). The CDR3 loop spans 15 amino acids. The CDR3 spells CASSSTGTGTYEQYF. CDR3 nucleotides: TGTGCCAGCAGCTCGACCGGGACAGGGACCTACGAGCAGTACTTC.

The CDR3 bases are TGTGCCTGGACTGGGCCTGGGACACCCCATGGCTCTGGCTACACCTTC. Its protein is CAWTGPGTPHGSGYTF. V usage is TRBV30 and J usage is TRBJ1-2, with D possibly TRBD1 on 6 matching bases. This CDR3 comprises 16 residues. Germline V CDR1 and CDR2: GTSNPN, SVGIG (reference sequence). The V and J ends lost 4 bases and 7 bases respectively, with 25 bases between them.

The genes are TRBV9 and TRBJ2-1; TRBD2 is a possible D gene (6 bases). Looked up from germline, CDR1 is SGDLS and CDR2 is YYNGEE. Trimming left V 0 bases short and J 6 bases short, with 10 bases between. CDR3 size: 14 residues. CDR3 in amino acids: CASSVGGDSNEQFF. The DNA for the CDR3 is TGTGCCAGCAGCGTAGGGGGGGACTCCAATGAGCAGTTCTTC.

This chain uses TRBV14 with TRBJ1-1, with D unresolved. V lost 4 bases and J 2 bases, leaving 8 bases between the germline ends. The CDR3 is 13 residues long. The germline V gene has CDR1 SGHDN and CDR2 FVKESK. The CDR3 DNA reads TGTGCCAGCAGCCGCGGAGGTAACACTGAAGCTTTCTTT. Encoded protein: CASSRGGNTEAFF.

The gene calls are TRBV19 and TRBJ2-5, with D unresolved. V was cut by 3 bases and J by 0 bases, with 11 bases left in between. Germline V gene data show CDR1 as LNHDA and CDR2 as SQIVND (reference sequence). The CDR3 is made up of 15 amino acids. This CDR3 is CASSIGVPYQETQYF. The CDR3 region has the DNA TGTGCCAGTAGTATCGGTGTGCCGTACCAAGAGACCCAGTACTTC.

In DNA form, the CDR3 reads TGTGCCAGCAGCTCAACCGGGACAGGGTCATACGAGCAGTACTTC. This codes for CASSSTGTGSYEQYF. The chain links TRBV7-8 to TRBJ2-7; 9 bases fit TRBD1. In germline, CDR1 is SGHVS, CDR2 FQNEAQ. J lost 4 bases, V lost 4 bases, and 8 bases had no gene match. The CDR3 is 15 amino acids.

This chain joins TRBV7-7 and TRBJ2-5; possible D gene TRBD1, 6 bases. Trimming removed 2 bases at V and 4 bases at J, with 11 bases between. CDR1 and CDR2 (germline): SSHAT, FNYEAQ (reference sequence). The CDR3 consists of 14 residues. The CDR3 sequence: CASSLTGQGETQYF. In DNA form, the CDR3 reads TGTGCCAGCAGCTTAACAGGGCAAGGAGAGACCCAGTACTTC.

The rearrangement joins TRBV7-9 to TRBJ2-7, with D possibly TRBD1 on 5 matching bases. The CDR3 is 14 residues long. From germline, CDR1 is SEHNR and CDR2 FQNEAQ (reference sequence). The germline V and J ends were trimmed by 5 bases and 3 bases, with 14 bases remaining between them. The CDR3, as DNA: TGTGCCAGCAGCCGGATAGACAGAGACTACGAGCAGTACTTC. Translated: CASSRIDRDYEQYF.

This chain links TRBV18 with TRBJ1-1, with D possibly TRBD1 on 6 matching bases. With 0 bases removed from V and 1 base from J, the gap between germline ends came to 12 bases. This CDR3 has 16 amino acids. CDR1 KGHSH and CDR2 LQKENI come from the germline V gene. This CDR3 reads CASSPPYDRKNTEAFF. The CDR3 nucleotides are TGTGCCAGCTCACCACCGTATGACAGGAAGAACACTGAAGCTTTCTTT.